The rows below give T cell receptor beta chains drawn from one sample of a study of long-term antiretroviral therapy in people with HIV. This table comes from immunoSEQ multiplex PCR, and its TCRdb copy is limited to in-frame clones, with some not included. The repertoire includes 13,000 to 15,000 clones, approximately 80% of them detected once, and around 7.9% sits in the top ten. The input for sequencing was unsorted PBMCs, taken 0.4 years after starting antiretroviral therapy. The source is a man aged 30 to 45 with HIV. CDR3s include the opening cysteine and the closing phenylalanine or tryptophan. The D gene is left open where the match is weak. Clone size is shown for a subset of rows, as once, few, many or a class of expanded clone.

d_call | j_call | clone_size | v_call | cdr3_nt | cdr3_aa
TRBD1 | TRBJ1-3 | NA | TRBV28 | TGTGCCAGCAGCCAACCGGGACAGGGGGTAAGAAACTCTGGAAACACCATATATTTT | CASSQPGQGVRNSGNTIYF
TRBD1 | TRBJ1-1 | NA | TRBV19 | TGTGCCAGTAGTTGGGACAGGGAAATTTACACTGAAGCTTTCTTT | CASSWDREIYTEAFF
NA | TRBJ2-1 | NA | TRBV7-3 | TGTGCCAGCAGCCCGGGACTCCCATCCTACAATGAGCAGTTCTTC | CASSPGLPSYNEQFF
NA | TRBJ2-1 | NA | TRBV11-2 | TGTGCCAGCAGCTTGGGTGGACGGCTGGAGCAGTTCTTC | CASSLGGRLEQFF
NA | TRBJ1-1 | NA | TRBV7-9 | TGTGCCAGCAGCCCTCCGTATGATATTTTTGAAGCTTTCTTT | CASSPPYDIFEAFF
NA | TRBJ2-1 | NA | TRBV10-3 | TGTGCCATCAGTGAGTCGGTAGGGGCCGGTGAGCAGTTCTTC | CAISESVGAGEQFF
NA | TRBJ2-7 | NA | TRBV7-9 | TGTGCCAGCAGCTTAAAATCGGGGATTACCTACGAGCAGTACTTC | CASSLKSGITYEQYF
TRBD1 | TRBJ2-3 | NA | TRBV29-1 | TGCAGCGTTGTAACAGGGGTGATCAGCACAGATACGCAGTATTTT | CSVVTGVISTDTQYF
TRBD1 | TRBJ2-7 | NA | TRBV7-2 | TGTGCCAGCAGCTTAGACAGGGGTTCCTACGAGCAGTACTTC | CASSLDRGSYEQYF
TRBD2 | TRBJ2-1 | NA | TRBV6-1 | TGTGCCAGCAGGGAAGCGGGAGGATCCTACAATGAGCAGTTCTTC | CASREAGGSYNEQFF
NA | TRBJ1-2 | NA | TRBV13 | TGTGCCAGCAGCTTATACGGCCAGGCAACCTATGGCTACACCTTC | CASSLYGQATYGYTF
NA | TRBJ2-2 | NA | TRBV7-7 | TGTGCTAGCAGCCCTCGGGCCCCACCGGCCGGGGAGCTGTTTTTT | CASSPRAPPAGELFF
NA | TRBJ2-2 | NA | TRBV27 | TGTGCCAGCAGTTTATCGATGTACGTCGGGGAGCTGTTTTTT | CASSLSMYVGELFF
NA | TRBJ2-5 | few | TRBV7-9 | TGTGCCAGCAGCTTACTACTCGGGACAATAGAGACCCAGTACTTC | CASSLLLGTIETQYF
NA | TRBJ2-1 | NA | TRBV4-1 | TGCGCCACCAGCCGGAACGGCTACAATGAGCAGTTCTTC | CATSRNGYNEQFF
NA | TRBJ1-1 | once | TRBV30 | TGTGCTCTGAATGTGGGGCTAGGGTACACTGAAGCTTTCTTT | CALNVGLGYTEAFF
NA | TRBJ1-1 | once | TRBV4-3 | TGCGCCAGCAGCCTATTGGCCGGGGAAAACACTGAAGCTTTCTTT | CASSLLAGENTEAFF
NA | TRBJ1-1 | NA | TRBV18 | TGTGCCAGCTCACCCCCAGGGCCTGAAGCTTTCTTT | CASSPPGPEAFF
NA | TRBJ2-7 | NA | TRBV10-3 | TGTGCCATCAGTGAGTCGCAGGTCCCCGGGACACCTTCCTACGAGCAGTACTTC | CAISESQVPGTPSYEQYF
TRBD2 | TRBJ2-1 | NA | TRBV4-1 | TGCGCCAGCAGCCTCAAATCTCCGACTAGCGGGGGGAACAATGAGCAGTTCTTC | CASSLKSPTSGGNNEQFF
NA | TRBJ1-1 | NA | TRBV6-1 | TGTGCCAGCAGTGAAGGGACGAACACTGAAGCTTTCTTT | CASSEGTNTEAFF
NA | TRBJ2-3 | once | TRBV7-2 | TGTGCCAGCAGCCACAACACAGATACGCAGTATTTT | CASSHNTDTQYF
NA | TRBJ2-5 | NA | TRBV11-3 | TGTGCCAGCAGCCCGCGGACCGGGGTGGTCCAGTACTTC | CASSPRTGVVQYF
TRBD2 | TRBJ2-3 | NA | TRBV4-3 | TGCGCCAGCAGCCAAGGCCTAGCGGGACGGGATACGCAGTATTTT | CASSQGLAGRDTQYF
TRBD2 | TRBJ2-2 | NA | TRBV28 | TGTGCCAGCAGTTTAGGACTAGCGGGAGGGCCGGCCGGGGAGCTGTTTTTT | CASSLGLAGGPAGELFF
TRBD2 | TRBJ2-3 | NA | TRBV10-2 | TGCGCCAGTTCTTCAGCGGGAGCGTGGGATACGCAGTATTTT | CASSSAGAWDTQYF
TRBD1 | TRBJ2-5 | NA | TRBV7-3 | TGTGCCAGCAGCTTTACGGGACAGGGTGGTCAAGAGACCCAGTACTTC | CASSFTGQGGQETQYF
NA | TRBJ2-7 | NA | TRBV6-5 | TGTGCCAGCAGTTGGGGCAGCTCCTACGAGCAGTACTTC | CASSWGSSYEQYF
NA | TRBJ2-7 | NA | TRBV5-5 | TGTGCCAGCACCCAGGGGCCCGGGACAACTAACTACGAGCAGTACTTC | CASTQGPGTTNYEQYF